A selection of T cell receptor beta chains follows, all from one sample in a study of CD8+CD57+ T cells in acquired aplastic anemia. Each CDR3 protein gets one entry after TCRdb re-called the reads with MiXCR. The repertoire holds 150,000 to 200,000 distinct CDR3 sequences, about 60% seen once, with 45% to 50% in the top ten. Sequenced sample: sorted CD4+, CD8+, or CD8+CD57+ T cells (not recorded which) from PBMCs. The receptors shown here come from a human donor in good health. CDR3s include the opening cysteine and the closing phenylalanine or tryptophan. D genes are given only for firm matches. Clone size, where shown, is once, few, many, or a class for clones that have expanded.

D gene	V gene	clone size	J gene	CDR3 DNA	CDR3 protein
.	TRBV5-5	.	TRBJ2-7	TGTGCCAGCAGCTTTCCCCGGACGGGGGCCGACGAGCAGTACTTC	CASSFPRTGADEQYF
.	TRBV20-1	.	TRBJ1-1	TGCAGTGCTAGAGCACAGGGATGGACTGAAGCTTTCTTT	CSARAQGWTEAFF
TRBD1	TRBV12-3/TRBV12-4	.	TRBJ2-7	TGTGCCAGCAGCTTGGCCGTGACAGGGGGTGAGGACGAGCAGTACTTC	CASSLAVTGGEDEQYF
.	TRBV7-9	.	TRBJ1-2	TGTGCCAGCAGCGACCGGGCCGACTATGGCTACACCTTC	CASSDRADYGYTF
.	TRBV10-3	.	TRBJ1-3	TGTGCCATCAGTGAAAACAGATCTGGAAACACCATATATTTT	CAISENRSGNTIYF
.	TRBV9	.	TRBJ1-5	TGTGCCAGCAGCGTAGGGGGGACCGATAGCAATCAGCCCCAGCATTTT	CASSVGGTDSNQPQHF
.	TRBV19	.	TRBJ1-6	TGTGCCAGTAGTATTCAGGACCTACCCCTCCACTTT	CASSIQDLPLHF
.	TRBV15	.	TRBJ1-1	TGTGCCACCAGCAGAGGCACGAACACTGAAGCTTTCTTT	CATSRGTNTEAFF
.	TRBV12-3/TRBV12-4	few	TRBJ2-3	TGTGCCAGCAGCCCCTCACGGAGGGGAGATACGCAGTATTTT	CASSPSRRGDTQYF
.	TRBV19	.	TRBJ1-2	TGTGCCAGTACCTCCCAGGGGTTTTCTAACTATGGCTACACCTTC	CASTSQGFSNYGYTF